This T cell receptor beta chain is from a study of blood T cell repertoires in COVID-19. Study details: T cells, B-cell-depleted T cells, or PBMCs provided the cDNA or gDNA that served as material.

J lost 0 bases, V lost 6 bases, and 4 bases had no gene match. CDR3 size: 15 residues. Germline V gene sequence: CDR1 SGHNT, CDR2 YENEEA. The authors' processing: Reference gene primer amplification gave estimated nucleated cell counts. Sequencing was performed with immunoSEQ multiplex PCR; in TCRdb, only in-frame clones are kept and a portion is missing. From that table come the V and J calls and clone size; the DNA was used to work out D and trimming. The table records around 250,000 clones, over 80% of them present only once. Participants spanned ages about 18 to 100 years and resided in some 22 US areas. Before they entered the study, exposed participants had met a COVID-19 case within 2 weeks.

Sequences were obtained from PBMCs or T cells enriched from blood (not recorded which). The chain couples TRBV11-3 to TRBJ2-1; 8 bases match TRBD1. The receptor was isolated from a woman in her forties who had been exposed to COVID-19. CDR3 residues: CASSLQGDSYNEQFF. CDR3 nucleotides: TGTGCCAGCAGTTTACAGGGGGACTCCTACAATGAGCAGTTCTTC.